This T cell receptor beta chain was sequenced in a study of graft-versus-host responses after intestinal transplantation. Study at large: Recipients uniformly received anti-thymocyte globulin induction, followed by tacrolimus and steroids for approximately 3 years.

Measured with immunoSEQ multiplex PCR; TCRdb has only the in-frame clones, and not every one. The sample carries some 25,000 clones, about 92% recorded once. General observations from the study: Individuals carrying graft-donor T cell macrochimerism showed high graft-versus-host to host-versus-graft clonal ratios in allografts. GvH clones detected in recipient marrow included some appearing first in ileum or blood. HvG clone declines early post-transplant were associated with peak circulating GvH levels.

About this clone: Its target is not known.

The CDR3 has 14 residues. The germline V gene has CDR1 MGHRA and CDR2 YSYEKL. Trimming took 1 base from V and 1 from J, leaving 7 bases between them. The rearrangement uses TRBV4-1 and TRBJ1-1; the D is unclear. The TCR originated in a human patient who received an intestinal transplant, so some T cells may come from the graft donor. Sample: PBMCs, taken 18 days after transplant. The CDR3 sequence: CASSQGRGNTEAFF. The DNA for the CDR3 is TGCGCCAGCAGCCAAGGACGTGGGAACACTGAAGCTTTCTTT.